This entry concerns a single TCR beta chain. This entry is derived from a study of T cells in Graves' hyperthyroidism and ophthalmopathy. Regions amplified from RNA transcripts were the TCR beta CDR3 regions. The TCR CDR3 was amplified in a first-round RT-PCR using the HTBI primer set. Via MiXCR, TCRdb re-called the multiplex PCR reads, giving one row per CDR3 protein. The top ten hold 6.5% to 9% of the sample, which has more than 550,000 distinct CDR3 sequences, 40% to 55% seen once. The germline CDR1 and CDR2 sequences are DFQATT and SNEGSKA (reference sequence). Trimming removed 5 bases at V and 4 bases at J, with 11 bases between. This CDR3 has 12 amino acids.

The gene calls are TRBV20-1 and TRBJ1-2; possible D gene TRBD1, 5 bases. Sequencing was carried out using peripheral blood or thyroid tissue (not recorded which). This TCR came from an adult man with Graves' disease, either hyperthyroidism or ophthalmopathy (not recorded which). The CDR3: CSARGVTYGYTF. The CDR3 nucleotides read TGCAGTGCTCGAGGGGTTACCTATGGCTACACCTTC.